These T cell receptor beta chains were read from a single sample in a study of blood T cell repertoires in COVID-19. The data were produced by immunoSEQ multiplex PCR, yet TCRdb's version contains in-frame clones alone and is incomplete. The table includes under 110,000 clones, 71% detected once. The sequenced sample consisted of peripheral blood. The receptors come from a human donor with acute or convalescent COVID-19. The donor label of this sample is uncertain. Both conserved end residues are part of each CDR3. Each record gives: V gene, J gene, clone size, D gene, CDR3 protein, CDR3 DNA. The D gene is left open where the match is weak. Expanded clones are given a class, and other clones once, few, many or no size at all.

TRBV6-6,TRBJ1-2,-,-,CASSYEGNYGYTF,TGTGCCAGCAGTTACGAGGGTAACTATGGCTACACCTTC
TRBV18,TRBJ1-1,-,-,CASRREATEAFF,TGTGCCAGTAGACGGGAGGCCACTGAAGCTTTCTTT
TRBV20-1,TRBJ1-2,few,TRBD1,CSAHRGRGYTF,TGCAGTGCTCACAGGGGGAGAGGCTACACCTTC
TRBV18,TRBJ1-2,-,TRBD1,CASSPNKGQGAAGYGYTF,TGTGCCAGCTCACCAAACAAGGGACAGGGGGCCGCTGGCTATGGCTACACCTTC
TRBV7-9,TRBJ2-1,few,TRBD2,CASSYPKAGSINEQFF,TGTGCCAGCAGCTACCCCAAAGCGGGGTCCATTAATGAGCAGTTCTTC
TRBV3-1/TRBV3-2,TRBJ1-1,-,-,CASSQVLVNTEAFF,TGTGCCAGCAGCCAAGTTCTAGTAAACACTGAAGCTTTCTTT
TRBV10-3,TRBJ2-1,once,TRBD2,CAISESSSGTYNEQFF,TGTGCCATCAGTGAGTCGTCTAGCGGGACTTACAATGAGCAGTTCTTC
TRBV5-1,TRBJ2-3,-,-,CASSLGRGGTDTQYF,TGCGCCAGCAGCTTGGGTCGGGGAGGCACAGATACGCAGTATTTT
TRBV7-6,TRBJ2-1,-,-,CASSFQGGSYNEQFF,TGTGCCAGCAGCTTTCAGGGGGGCTCCTACAATGAGCAGTTCTTC
TRBV27,TRBJ1-1,once,-,CASSLRQGLTEAFF,TGTGCCAGCAGTTTGCGGCAGGGGCTCACTGAAGCTTTCTTT
TRBV2,TRBJ2-3,few,-,CASSETSTDTQYF,TGTGCCAGCAGTGAGACTAGCACAGATACGCAGTATTTT
TRBV9,TRBJ1-2,-,TRBD1,CASSPSGQSPNYGYTF,TGTGCCAGCAGCCCTTCGGGACAGTCGCCTAACTATGGCTACACCTTC
TRBV2,TRBJ2-3,-,-,CASRFGGITDTQYF,TGTGCCAGCAGATTCGGGGGAATCACAGATACGCAGTATTTT
TRBV2,TRBJ1-1,-,-,CASSEQGTEAFF,TGTGCCAGCAGTGAACAGGGAACTGAAGCTTTCTTT
TRBV2,TRBJ2-7,few,TRBD1,CASRGDSYYEQYF,TGTGCCAGCAGGGGGGACAGTTACTACGAGCAGTACTTC
TRBV18,TRBJ2-7,-,-,CASSPGASGAAYEQYF,TGTGCCAGCTCACCGGGGGCTTCAGGGGCGGCCTACGAGCAGTACTTC
TRBV29-1,TRBJ2-7,once,-,CSVEVGGQVPSYEQYF,TGCAGCGTTGAAGTGGGGGGGCAGGTTCCCTCCTACGAGCAGTACTTC
TRBV19,TRBJ2-2,-,TRBD1,CASSIDPLGRGIGELFF,TGTGCCAGTAGTATAGACCCCCTGGGCAGGGGGATCGGGGAGCTGTTTTTT
TRBV4-1,TRBJ1-6,-,-,CASSQVRSYLRAPLHF,TGCGCCAGCAGCCAAGTCCGGAGTTATCTCCGAGCACCCCTCCACTTT
TRBV6-1,TRBJ1-3,few,-,CASSERPRDSGNTIYF,TGTGCCAGCAGTGAACGTCCCAGGGACTCTGGAAACACCATATATTTT
TRBV9,TRBJ2-1,-,-,CASSVEAGTSNEQFF,TGTGCCAGCAGCGTAGAGGCGGGGACCTCCAATGAGCAGTTCTTC
TRBV19,TRBJ2-7,-,-,CASRDAGQTYEQYF,TGTGCCAGTAGAGACGCGGGACAGACCTACGAGCAGTACTTC
TRBV18,TRBJ2-7,-,TRBD1,CASSPSGGVYEQYF,TGTGCCAGCTCACCGTCAGGGGGTGTGTACGAGCAGTACTTC
TRBV12-5,TRBJ2-1,few,TRBD2,CASGLETSGYNEQFF,TGTGCTAGTGGTTTGGAAACTAGCGGCTACAATGAGCAGTTCTTC
TRBV6-6,TRBJ2-2,-,-,CASSPGVGELFF,TGTGCCAGCAGCCCGGGGGTCGGGGAGCTGTTTTTT
TRBV27,TRBJ2-6,-,TRBD1,CASKSGTPGQGESGANVLTF,TGTGCCAGCAAATCTGGCACTCCGGGACAGGGAGAGTCTGGGGCCAACGTCCTGACTTTC